A selection of T cell receptor beta chains follows, all from one sample in a study of preoperative IRX-2 immunotherapy in early breast cancer. Assay: immunoSEQ multiplex PCR; the TCRdb copy retains only in-frame clones and omits some. Seen here are 30,000 to 35,000 clones, roughly 96% observed once, and the top ten hold 5% to 7.5%. This sample was obtained from a patient treated with IRX-2 immunotherapy. These receptors were collected from a human donor with breast cancer. The CDR3 runs from the conserved cysteine through the conserved F or W. Where a row states a size, it is once, few, many or the class of an expanded clone; other rows omit it.

TRBJ2-1 | TRBV5-1 | . | 13 | CASSLKVGNEQFF
TRBJ1-5 | TRBV11-2 | . | 14 | CASSFGGAGQPQHF
TRBJ1-1 | TRBV5-1 | . | 14 | CASSFKAAETEAFF
TRBJ2-2 | TRBV11-3 | . | 16 | CASSPSWTENTGELFF
TRBJ2-7 | TRBV7-9 | . | 12 | CASSSQGDEQYF
TRBJ1-1 | TRBV29-1 | . | 13 | CSAGMGGNTEAFF
TRBJ1-4 | TRBV27 | . | 14 | CASSLMEGGEKLFF
TRBJ1-1 | TRBV6-5 | . | 14 | CASSYGALNTEAFF
TRBJ1-2 | TRBV27 | . | 14 | CASGTDRANYGYTF
TRBJ2-7 | TRBV5-1 | . | 17 | CASSGLRTSGTSYEQYF
TRBJ2-7 | TRBV6-1 | . | 15 | CASSQRTPASYEQYF
TRBJ1-4 | TRBV5-1 | . | 17 | CASSFAGGGWTNEKLFF
TRBJ2-4 | TRBV5-1 | . | 14 | CASSWGDRANIQYF
TRBJ2-7 | TRBV19 | . | 17 | CASSRRPLGNLLYEQYF
TRBJ1-1 | TRBV11-2 | . | 16 | CASSYRDGRMNTEAFF
TRBJ2-7 | TRBV13 | . | 14 | CASSLGRQFYEQYF
TRBJ1-1 | TRBV5-1 | . | 14 | CASSLEQGGTEAFF
TRBJ2-2 | TRBV2 | . | 16 | CASSVQGGAGTGELFF
TRBJ2-7 | TRBV7-8 | . | 12 | CASGTGSREQYF
TRBJ1-1 | TRBV5-1 | . | 15 | CASSTDRGRGTEAFF
TRBJ2-2 | TRBV5-5 | . | 17 | CASSLGQGGRGTGELFF
TRBJ2-3 | TRBV18 | . | 17 | CASSPQLVAGHTDTQYF
TRBJ1-5 | TRBV6-1 | . | 13 | CASSDRTGIPQHF
TRBJ2-1 | TRBV7-6 | . | 19 | CASSFALLAGGASYNEQFF
TRBJ1-4 | TRBV28 | . | 15 | CASSLQGSSNEKLFF
TRBJ1-5 | TRBV28 | . | 13 | CASSLDSNQPQHF
TRBJ1-5 | TRBV5-1 | . | 14 | CASSLEPGNQPQHF
TRBJ2-3 | TRBV7-6 | . | 12 | CASSQRTDTQYF
TRBJ2-1 | TRBV2 | . | 15 | CASRLLGLAGEEQFF
TRBJ2-7 | TRBV9 | . | 14 | CASSVGGQPYEQYF
TRBJ2-7 | TRBV5-1 | once | 13 | CASSLSGAYEQYF
TRBJ2-3 | TRBV7-3 | . | 15 | CASSLSLASTDTQYF
TRBJ2-3 | TRBV5-8 | . | 17 | CASRPYGGLRRPDTQYF
TRBJ2-1 | TRBV12-5 | . | 15 | CASGPNREIYNEQFF
TRBJ1-6 | TRBV10-3 | few | 13 | CAISESFTSPLHF
TRBJ2-5 | TRBV4-2 | . | 15 | CASSKRDRGRETQYF